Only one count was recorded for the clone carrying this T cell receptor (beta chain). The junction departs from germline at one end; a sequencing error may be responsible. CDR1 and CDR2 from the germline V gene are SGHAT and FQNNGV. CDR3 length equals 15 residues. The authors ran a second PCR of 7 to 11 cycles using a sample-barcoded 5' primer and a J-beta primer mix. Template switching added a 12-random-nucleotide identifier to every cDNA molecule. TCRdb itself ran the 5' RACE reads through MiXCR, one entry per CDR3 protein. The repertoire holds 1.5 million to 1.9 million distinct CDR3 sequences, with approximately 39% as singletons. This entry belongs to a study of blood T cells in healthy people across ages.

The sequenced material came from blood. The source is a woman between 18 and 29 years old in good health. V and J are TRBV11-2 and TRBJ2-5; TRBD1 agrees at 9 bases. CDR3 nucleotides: TGTGCCAGCAGCTTTCGACAGGGGGAACAAGAGACCCTGTACTTC. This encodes CASSFRQGEQETLYF.